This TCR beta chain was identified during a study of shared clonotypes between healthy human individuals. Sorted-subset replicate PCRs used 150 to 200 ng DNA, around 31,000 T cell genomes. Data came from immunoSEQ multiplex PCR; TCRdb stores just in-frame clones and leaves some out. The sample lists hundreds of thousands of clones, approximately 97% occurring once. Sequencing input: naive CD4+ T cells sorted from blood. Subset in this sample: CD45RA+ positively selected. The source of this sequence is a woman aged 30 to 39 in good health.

CDR3 region: CASSESRGTGAEAFF. As DNA, the CDR3 is TGCGCCAGCAGTGAGTCGAGGGGGACAGGGGCTGAAGCTTTCTTT. The chain recombines TRBV10-1 with TRBJ1-1; 10 bases are a match to TRBD1. V trimming: 0 bases; J trimming: 6 bases; junction bases outside the gene matches: 4. Per germline, CDR1 WNHNN and CDR2 SYGVQD (reference sequence). The CDR3 sequence is 15 residues long.